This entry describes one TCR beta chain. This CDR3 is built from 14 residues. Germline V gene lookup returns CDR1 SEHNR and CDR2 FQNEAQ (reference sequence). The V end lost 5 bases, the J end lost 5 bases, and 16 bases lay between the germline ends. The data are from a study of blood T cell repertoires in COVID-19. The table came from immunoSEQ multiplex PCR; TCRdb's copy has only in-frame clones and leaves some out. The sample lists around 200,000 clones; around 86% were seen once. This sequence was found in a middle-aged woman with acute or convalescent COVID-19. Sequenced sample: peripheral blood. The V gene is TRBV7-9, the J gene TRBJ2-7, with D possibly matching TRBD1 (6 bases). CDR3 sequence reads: CASSIIQGRHEQYF. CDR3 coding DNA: TGTGCCAGCAGCATAATACAGGGTCGTCACGAGCAGTACTTC.